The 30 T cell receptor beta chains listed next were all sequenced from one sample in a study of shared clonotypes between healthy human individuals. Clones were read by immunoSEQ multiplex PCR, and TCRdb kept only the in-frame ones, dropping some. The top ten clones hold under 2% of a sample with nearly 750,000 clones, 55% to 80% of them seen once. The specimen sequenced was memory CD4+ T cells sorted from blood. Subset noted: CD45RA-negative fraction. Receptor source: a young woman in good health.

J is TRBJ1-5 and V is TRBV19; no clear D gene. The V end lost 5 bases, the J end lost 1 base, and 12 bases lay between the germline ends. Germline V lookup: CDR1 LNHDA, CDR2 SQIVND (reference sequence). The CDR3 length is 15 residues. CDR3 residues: CASSPRHVSNQPQHF. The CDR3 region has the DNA TGTGCCAGTAGTCCCCGACATGTGAGCAATCAGCCCCAGCATTTT.

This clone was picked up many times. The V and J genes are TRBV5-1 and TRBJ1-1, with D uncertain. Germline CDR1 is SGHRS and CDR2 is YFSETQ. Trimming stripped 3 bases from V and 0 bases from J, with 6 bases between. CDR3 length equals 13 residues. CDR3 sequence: CASSSQMNTEAFF. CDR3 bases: TGCGCCAGCAGCTCACAGATGAACACTGAAGCTTTCTTT. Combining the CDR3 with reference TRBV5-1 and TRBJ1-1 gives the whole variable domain KAGVTQTPRYLIKTRGQQVTLSCSPISGHRSVSWYQQTPGQGLQFLFEYFSETQRNKGNFPGRFSGRQFSNSRSEMNVSTLELGDSALYLCASSSQMNTEAFFGQGTRLTVV.

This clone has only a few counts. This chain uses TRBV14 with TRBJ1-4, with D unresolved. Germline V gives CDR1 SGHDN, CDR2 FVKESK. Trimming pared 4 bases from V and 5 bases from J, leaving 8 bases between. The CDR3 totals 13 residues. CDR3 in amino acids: CASSRPENEKLFF. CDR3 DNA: TGTGCCAGCAGCCGCCCGGAAAATGAAAAACTGTTTTTT.

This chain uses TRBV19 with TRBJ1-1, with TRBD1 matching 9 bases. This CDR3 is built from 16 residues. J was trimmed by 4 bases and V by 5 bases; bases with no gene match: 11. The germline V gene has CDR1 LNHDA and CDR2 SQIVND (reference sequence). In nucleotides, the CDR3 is TGTGCCAGTAGTCCCCTATACAGGGGGCTGGGCACTGAAGCTTTCTTT. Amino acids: CASSPLYRGLGTEAFF.

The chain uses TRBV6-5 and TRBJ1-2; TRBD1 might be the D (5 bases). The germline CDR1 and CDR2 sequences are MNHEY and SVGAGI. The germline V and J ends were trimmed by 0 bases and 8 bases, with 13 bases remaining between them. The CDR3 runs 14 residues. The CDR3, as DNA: TGTGCCAGCAGTTACTCGGGACGCCAGGGAGGCTACACCTTC. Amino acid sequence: CASSYSGRQGGYTF.

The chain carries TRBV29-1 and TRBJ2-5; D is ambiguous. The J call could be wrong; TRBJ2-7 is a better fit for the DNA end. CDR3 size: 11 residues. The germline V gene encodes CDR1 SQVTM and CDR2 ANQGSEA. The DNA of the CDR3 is TGCAGCGGAGGCTTCTTCCACGAGCAGTACTTC. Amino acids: CSGGFFHEQYF.

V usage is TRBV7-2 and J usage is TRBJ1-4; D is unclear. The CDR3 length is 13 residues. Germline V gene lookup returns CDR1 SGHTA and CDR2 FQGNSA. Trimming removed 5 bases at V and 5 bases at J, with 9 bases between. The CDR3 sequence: CASSQRQNEKLFF. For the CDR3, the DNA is TGTGCCAGCAGCCAACGACAAAATGAAAAACTGTTTTTT.

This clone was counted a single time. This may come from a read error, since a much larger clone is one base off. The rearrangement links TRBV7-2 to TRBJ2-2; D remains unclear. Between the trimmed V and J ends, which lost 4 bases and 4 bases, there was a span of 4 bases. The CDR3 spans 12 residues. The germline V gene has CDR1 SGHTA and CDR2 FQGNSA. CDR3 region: CASSYTTGELFF. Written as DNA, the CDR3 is TGTGCCAGCAGCTATACCACCGGGGAGCTGTTTTTT.

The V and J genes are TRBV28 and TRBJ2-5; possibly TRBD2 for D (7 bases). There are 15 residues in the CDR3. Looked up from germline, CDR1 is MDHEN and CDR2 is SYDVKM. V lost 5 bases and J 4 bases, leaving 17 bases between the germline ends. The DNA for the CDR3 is TGTGCCAGCAGTCCCCGTGGCGGGGGCGCAGAGACCCAGTACTTC. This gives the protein CASSPRGGGAETQYF.

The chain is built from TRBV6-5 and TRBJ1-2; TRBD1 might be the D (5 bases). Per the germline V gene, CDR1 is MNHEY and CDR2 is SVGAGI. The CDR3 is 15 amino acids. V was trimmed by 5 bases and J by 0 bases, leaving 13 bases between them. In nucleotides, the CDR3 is TGTGCCAGCAGTCCGAACCCGGGACCTAACTATGGCTACACCTTC. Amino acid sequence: CASSPNPGPNYGYTF.

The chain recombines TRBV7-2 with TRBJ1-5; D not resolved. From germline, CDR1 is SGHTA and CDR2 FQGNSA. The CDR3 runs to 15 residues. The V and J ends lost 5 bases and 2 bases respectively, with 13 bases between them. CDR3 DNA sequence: TGTGCCAGCAGCCCCCAGAAAATCGGCAATCAGCCCCAGCATTTT. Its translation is CASSPQKIGNQPQHF. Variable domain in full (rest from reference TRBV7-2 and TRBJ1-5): GAGVSQSPSNKVTEKGKDVELRCDPISGHTALYWYRQSLGQGLEFLIYFQGNSAPDKSGLPSDRFSAERTGGSVSTLTIQRTQQEDSAVYLCASSPQKIGNQPQHFGDGTRLSIL.

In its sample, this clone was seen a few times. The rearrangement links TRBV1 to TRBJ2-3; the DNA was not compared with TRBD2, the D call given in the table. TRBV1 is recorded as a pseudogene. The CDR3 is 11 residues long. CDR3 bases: TGCACCAGCAGCGTCCTAGCTACGCAGTATTTT. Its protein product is CTSSVLATQYF.

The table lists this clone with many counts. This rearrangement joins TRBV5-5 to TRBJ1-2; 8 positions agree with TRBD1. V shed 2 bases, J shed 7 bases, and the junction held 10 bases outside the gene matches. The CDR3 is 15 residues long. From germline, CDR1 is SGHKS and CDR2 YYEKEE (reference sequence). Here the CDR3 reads CASSFEPGQVIGYTF. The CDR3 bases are TGTGCCAGCAGCTTTGAACCGGGACAGGTCATTGGCTACACCTTC.

The CDR3 loop reads CASSTGGNTGELFF. CDR3 DNA: TGCGCCAGCAGCACAGGGGGCAACACCGGGGAGCTGTTTTTT. The chain has TRBV5-1 and TRBJ2-2, with 9 nucleotides matching TRBD1. Per germline, CDR1 SGHRS and CDR2 YFSETQ. This CDR3 spans 14 amino acids. J gave up 2 bases and V 4 bases, and 0 bases lay outside the gene matches.

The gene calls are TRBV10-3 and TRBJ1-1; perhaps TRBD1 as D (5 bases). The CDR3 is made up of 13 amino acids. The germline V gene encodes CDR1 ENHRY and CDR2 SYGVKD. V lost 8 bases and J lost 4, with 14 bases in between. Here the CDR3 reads CAIGEQEATEAFF. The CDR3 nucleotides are TGTGCCATCGGGGAACAGGAGGCCACTGAAGCTTTCTTT.

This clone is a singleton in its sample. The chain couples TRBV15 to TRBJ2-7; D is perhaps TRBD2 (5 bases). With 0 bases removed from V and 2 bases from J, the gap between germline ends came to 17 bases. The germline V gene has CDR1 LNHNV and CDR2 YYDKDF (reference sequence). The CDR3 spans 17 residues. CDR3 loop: CATSRERAGMSTYEQYF. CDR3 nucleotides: TGTGCCACCAGCAGAGAGAGGGCAGGTATGTCGACCTACGAGCAGTACTTC.

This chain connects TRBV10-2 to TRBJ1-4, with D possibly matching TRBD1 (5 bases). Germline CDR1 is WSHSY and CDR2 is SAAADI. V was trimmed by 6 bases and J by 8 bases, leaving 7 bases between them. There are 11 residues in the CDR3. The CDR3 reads CASRGEEKLFF. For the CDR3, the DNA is TGCGCCAGCAGGGGGGAGGAAAAACTGTTTTTT.

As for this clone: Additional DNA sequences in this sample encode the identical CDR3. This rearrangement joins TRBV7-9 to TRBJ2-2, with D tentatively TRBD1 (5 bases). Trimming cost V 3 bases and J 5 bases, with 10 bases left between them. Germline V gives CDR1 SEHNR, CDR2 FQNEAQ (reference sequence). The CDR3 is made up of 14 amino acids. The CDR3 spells CASSFTGGTGELFF. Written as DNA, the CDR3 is TGTGCCAGCAGCTTCACAGGTGGAACCGGGGAGCTGTTTTTT.

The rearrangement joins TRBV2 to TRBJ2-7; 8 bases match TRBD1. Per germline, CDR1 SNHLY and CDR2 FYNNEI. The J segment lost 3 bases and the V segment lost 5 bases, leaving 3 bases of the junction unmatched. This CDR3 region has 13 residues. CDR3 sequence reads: CASSWDRIYEQYF. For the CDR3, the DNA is TGTGCCAGCAGTTGGGACAGGATCTACGAGCAGTACTTC.

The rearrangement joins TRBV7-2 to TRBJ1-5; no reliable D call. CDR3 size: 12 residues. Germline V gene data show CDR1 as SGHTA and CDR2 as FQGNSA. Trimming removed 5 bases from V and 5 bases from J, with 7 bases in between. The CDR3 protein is CASSHQDQPQHF. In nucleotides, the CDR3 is TGTGCCAGCAGCCATCAGGATCAGCCCCAGCATTTT.

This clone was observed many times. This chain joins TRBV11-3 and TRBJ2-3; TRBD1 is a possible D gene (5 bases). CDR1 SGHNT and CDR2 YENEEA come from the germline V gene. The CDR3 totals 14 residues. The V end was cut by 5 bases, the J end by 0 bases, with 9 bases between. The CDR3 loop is CASSLQGSTDTQYF. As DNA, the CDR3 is TGTGCCAGCAGCCTCCAGGGTAGCACAGATACGCAGTATTTT.

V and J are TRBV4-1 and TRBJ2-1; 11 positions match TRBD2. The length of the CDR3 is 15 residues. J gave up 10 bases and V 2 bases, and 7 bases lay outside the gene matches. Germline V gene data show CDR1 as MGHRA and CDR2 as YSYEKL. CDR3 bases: TGCGCCAGCAGCCAATACACTAGCGGGAGTTTAGAGCAGTTCTTC. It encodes CASSQYTSGSLEQFF.

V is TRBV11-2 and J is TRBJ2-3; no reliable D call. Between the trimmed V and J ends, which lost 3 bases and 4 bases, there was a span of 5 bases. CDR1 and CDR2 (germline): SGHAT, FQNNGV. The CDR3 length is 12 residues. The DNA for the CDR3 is TGTGCCAGCAGCTTTCCGGCAGATACGCAGTATTTT. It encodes CASSFPADTQYF.

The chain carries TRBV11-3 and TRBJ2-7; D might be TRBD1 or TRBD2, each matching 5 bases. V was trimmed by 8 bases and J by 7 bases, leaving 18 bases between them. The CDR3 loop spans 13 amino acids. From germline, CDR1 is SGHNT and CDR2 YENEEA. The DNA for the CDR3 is TGTGCCAGCTCAGCCGGGACCCTGAGGGAGCAGTACTTC. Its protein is CASSAGTLREQYF.

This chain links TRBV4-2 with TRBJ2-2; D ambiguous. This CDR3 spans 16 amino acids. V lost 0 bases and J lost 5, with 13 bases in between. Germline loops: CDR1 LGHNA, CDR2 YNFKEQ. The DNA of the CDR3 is TGTGCCAGCAGCCAAGATCTAGGCCGGATGACCGGGGAGCTGTTTTTT. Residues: CASSQDLGRMTGELFF.

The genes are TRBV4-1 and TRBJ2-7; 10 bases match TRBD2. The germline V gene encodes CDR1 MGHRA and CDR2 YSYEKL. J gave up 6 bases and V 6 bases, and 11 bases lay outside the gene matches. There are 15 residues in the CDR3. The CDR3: CASSYPPSGSTEQYF. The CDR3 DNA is TGCGCCAGCAGTTATCCCCCTAGCGGGAGCACCGAGCAGTACTTC.

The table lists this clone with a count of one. As DNA, the CDR3 is TGTGCCAGCAGCCTCTATGGGGCGGCGGAGACCCAGTACTTC. As protein: CASSLYGAAETQYF. The chain employs TRBV5-4 and TRBJ2-5, with D tentatively TRBD1 (5 bases). The CDR3 contains 14 residues. V lost 4 bases and J 5 bases, leaving 15 bases between the germline ends. The germline CDR1 and CDR2 sequences are SGHNT and YYREEE (reference sequence).

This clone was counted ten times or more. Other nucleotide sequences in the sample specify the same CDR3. Written as DNA, the CDR3 is TGCAGTGCCCGCCGGGACTATGGCTACACCTTC. As protein: CSARRDYGYTF. V usage is TRBV20-1 and J usage is TRBJ1-2; the D is unclear. Germline values: CDR1 DFQATT, CDR2 SNEGSKA (reference sequence). The CDR3 has 11 amino acids. V was clipped by 6 bases and J by 3 bases, with 8 bases between them.

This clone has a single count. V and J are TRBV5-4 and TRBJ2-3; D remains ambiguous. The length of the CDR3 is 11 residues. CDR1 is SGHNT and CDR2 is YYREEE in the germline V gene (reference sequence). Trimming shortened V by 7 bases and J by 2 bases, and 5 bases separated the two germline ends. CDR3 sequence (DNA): TGTGCCAGCGGCCACACAGATACGCAGTATTTT. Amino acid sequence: CASGHTDTQYF.

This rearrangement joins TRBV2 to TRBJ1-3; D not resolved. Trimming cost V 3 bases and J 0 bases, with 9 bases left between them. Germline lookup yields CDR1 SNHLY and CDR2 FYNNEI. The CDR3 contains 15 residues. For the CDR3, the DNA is TGTGCCAGCAGTGACAGCGTCCTCTCTGGAAACACCATATATTTT. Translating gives CASSDSVLSGNTIYF.